Listed below are T cell receptor beta chains from one sample, sequenced in a study of shared clonotypes between healthy human individuals. Here immunoSEQ multiplex PCR was the method, and the copy in TCRdb shows in-frame clones only, minus some. The sample yields approximately 500,000 clones, 81% seen once. Sequences were obtained from PBMCs. The receptor source for this set is a woman aged 40 to 50 in good health. Some clones in this sample may be carry-over from other donors' samples. The CDR3 runs from the conserved cysteine through the conserved F or W. A D gene is named only where the DNA matches it firmly. Clone size appears in some rows only: once, few, many, or a class for an expanded clone.

CDR3 DNA	CDR3 protein	V gene	J gene	D gene	clone size
TGTGCCAGCAGCTTAGAGGCGGACGGGGCCTATGGCTACACCTTC	CASSLEADGAYGYTF	TRBV7-2	TRBJ1-2	.	.
TGCGCCAGCAGCCAAGCGGGCAGGGTGGGCGAAAAACTGTTTTTT	CASSQAGRVGEKLFF	TRBV4-1	TRBJ1-4	.	.
TGTGCCTGGAGTGTACGTAGTAGTGAAAAACTGTTTTTT	CAWSVRSSEKLFF	TRBV30	TRBJ1-4	.	.
TGTGCCAGCTCTGGACTAGCGGGCACCGGGGAGCTGTTTTTT	CASSGLAGTGELFF	TRBV18	TRBJ2-2	TRBD2	.
TGTGCCAGCAGTTACGGCACGATTGAAACCTACGAGCAGTACTTC	CASSYGTIETYEQYF	TRBV6-5	TRBJ2-7	.	.
TGTGCCAGCAGTGCGCCACAGGGGGACAATCAGCCCCAGCATTTT	CASSAPQGDNQPQHF	TRBV6-6	TRBJ1-5	TRBD1	.
TGTGCCAGCAGTCCCACGGGACAGGTTTCCTACGAGCAGTACTTC	CASSPTGQVSYEQYF	TRBV28	TRBJ2-7	TRBD1	.
TGCGCCAGCAGCTTTGGGGGCAGGGGCTCCTACGAGCAGTACTTC	CASSFGGRGSYEQYF	TRBV5-1	TRBJ2-7	.	.
TGTGCCAGCAGCCAAGCTTACAGTGGCGAGCAGTACTTC	CASSQAYSGEQYF	TRBV7-8	TRBJ2-7	.	.
TGTGCCAGCCAGGACAGGGAGGGGGAGACCCAGTACTTC	CASQDREGETQYF	TRBV2	TRBJ2-5	.	.
TGTGCCATCAGTCCGACTAGCGGAGAGTACAATGAGCAGTTCTTC	CAISPTSGEYNEQFF	TRBV10-3	TRBJ2-1	TRBD2	.
TGTGCCAGCAGTGGCTTCCCCGCGGGCGCAGATACGCAGTATTTT	CASSGFPAGADTQYF	TRBV25-1	TRBJ2-3	.	once
TGTGCCAGCAGCTTAGATCTGCGGGAGGGGTACGAGCAGTACTTC	CASSLDLREGYEQYF	TRBV11-2	TRBJ2-7	TRBD2	.
TGTGCCAGCAGTAGGGGTGGAGTAACATACTATGGCTACACCTTC	CASSRGGVTYYGYTF	TRBV28	TRBJ1-2	.	.
TGTGCCAGCAGTTACCTCTCAGGGGAGCAGTACTTC	CASSYLSGEQYF	TRBV6-5	TRBJ2-7	.	.
TGTGCCAGCCGAATAGCCTTTGGCACTGAAGCTTTCTTT	CASRIAFGTEAFF	TRBV6-5	TRBJ1-1	.	.
TGTGCCAGCAGCCAGGACAGGGACCAGCCCCAGCATTTT	CASSQDRDQPQHF	TRBV6-5	TRBJ1-5	TRBD1	.
TGTGCCAGTAGCGCTTGGAGGAACACTGAAGCTTTCTTT	CASSAWRNTEAFF	TRBV19	TRBJ1-1	.	.
TGTGCCAGCAGCTTAACCGGGTCGACCTACGAGCAGTACTTC	CASSLTGSTYEQYF	TRBV11-1	TRBJ2-7	.	.
TGTGCCAGCAGTCCAGGAGCCAGAAGGTTCTTC	CASSPGARRFF	TRBV28	TRBJ2-1	.	once
TGCAGCGCCGGACAGGGAGGTGAGACTGAAGCTTTCTTT	CSAGQGGETEAFF	TRBV29-1	TRBJ1-1	TRBD1	many